These 10 T cell receptor beta chains share one sample of origin, sequenced in a study of shared clonotypes between healthy human individuals. Sequencing used immunoSEQ multiplex PCR; TCRdb keeps in-frame clones, though not all of them. The sample includes approximately 2.5 million clones, roughly 93% of them seen just once. The sequenced sample was naive CD4+ T cells from PBMCs. The subset: CD45RA+ positively selected. All receptors come from a man between 18 and 29 years old in good health. Some clones in this sample may be carry-over from other donors' samples.

The chain couples TRBV28 to TRBJ2-1, with 10 bases identical to TRBD2. The J segment lost 8 bases and the V segment lost 6 bases, leaving 10 bases of the junction unmatched. Germline V lookup: CDR1 MDHEN, CDR2 SYDVKM. The length of the CDR3 is 15 residues. As DNA, the CDR3 is TGTGCCAGCAGAAGGGCCGGGACTAGCGTCCATGAGCAGTTCTTC. This codes for CASRRAGTSVHEQFF. Full variable domain (rest looked up from reference TRBV28 and TRBJ2-1): DVKVTQSSRYLVKRTGEKVFLECVQDMDHENMFWYRQDPGLGLRLIYFSYDVKMKEKGDIPEGYSVSREKKERFSLILESASTNQTSMYLCASRRAGTSVHEQFFGPGTRLTVL.

The chain combines TRBV11-2 with TRBJ1-3; D is unresolved. Germline CDR1 SGHAT, CDR2 FQNNGV. Trimming cost V 6 bases and J 0 bases, with 12 bases left between them. This CDR3 is 15 amino acids long. Here the CDR3 reads CASRINGNSGNTIYF. CDR3 nucleotides: TGTGCCAGCAGGATTAACGGAAACTCTGGAAACACCATATATTTT.

This chain uses TRBV11-2 with TRBJ2-1; 13 nucleotides line up with TRBD2. Trimming cost V 7 bases and J 9 bases; bases outside gene matches: 9. The V gene's germline CDR1 is SGHAT and CDR2 FQNNGV. The CDR3 length is 15 residues. The CDR3: CASTSGTSGIFEQFF. The CDR3 nucleotides are TGTGCCAGCACCTCTGGGACTAGCGGGATTTTTGAGCAGTTCTTC.

The chain employs TRBV7-2 and TRBJ2-3, with D tentatively TRBD2 (5 bases). There are 16 residues in the CDR3. V was shortened by 5 bases and J by 2 bases, with 17 bases between the two germline ends. CDR1 is SGHTA and CDR2 is FQGNSA in the germline V gene. CDR3 protein: CASSPRRLPYTDTQYF. The CDR3 DNA reads as TGTGCCAGCAGCCCTCGGCGACTACCCTACACAGATACGCAGTATTTT.

V gene TRBV6-5 combines with J gene TRBJ1-2; D perhaps matches TRBD1 (5 bases). Between the trimmed V and J ends, which lost 4 bases and 4 bases, there was a span of 13 bases. Germline CDR1 MNHEY, CDR2 SVGAGI. This CDR3 comprises 14 residues. The CDR3 DNA sequence: TGTGCCAGCAGTTCCCCGGGACTCAGCTATGGCTACACCTTC. Amino acids: CASSSPGLSYGYTF.

Comment on this clone: The sample carries other DNA sequences with the same CDR3. The V gene is TRBV11-2, the J gene TRBJ2-1, with 14 bases aligning to TRBD2. The junction had 1 base not matched to a gene; V was cut back by 3 bases and J by 3 bases. Per germline, CDR1 SGHAT and CDR2 FQNNGV. The CDR3 is made up of 16 amino acids. The CDR3 loop reads CASSFGTSGGYNEQFF. CDR3 sequence (DNA): TGTGCCAGCAGCTTCGGGACTAGCGGGGGCTACAATGAGCAGTTCTTC.

The rearrangement joins TRBV7-3 to TRBJ2-6; D gene ambiguous. The germline V and J ends were trimmed by 5 bases and 3 bases, with 8 bases remaining between them. Germline loops: CDR1 SGHTA, CDR2 FQGTGA. The length of the CDR3 is 14 residues. The CDR3 bases are TGTGCCAGCAGCCTAGGGATTGGGGCCAACGTCCTGACTTTC. This translates into CASSLGIGANVLTF. Full variable domain (remainder filled in from reference TRBV7-3 and TRBJ2-6): GAGVSQTPSNKVTEKGKYVELRCDPISGHTALYWYRQSLGQGPEFLIYFQGTGAADDSGLPNDRFFAVRPEGSVSTLKIQRTERGDSAVYLCASSLGIGANVLTFGAGSRLTVL.

The rearrangement links TRBV9 to TRBJ1-3, with TRBD1 as a possible D gene (5 bases). The V gene lost 2 bases and the J gene lost 4 bases, with 7 bases spanning the gap. Germline CDR1 SGDLS, CDR2 YYNGEE. The CDR3 length is 13 residues. The CDR3 sequence is CASSVGEGNTIYF. DNA for the CDR3: TGTGCCAGCAGCGTGGGGGAAGGAAACACCATATATTTT.

This chain joins TRBV7-4 and TRBJ1-2; D possibly corresponds to TRBD1 (5 bases). This CDR3 has 16 amino acids. Germline V gene sequence: CDR1 SGHVT, CDR2 SQSDAQ. V lost 5 bases and J lost 3, with 19 bases in between. CDR3 DNA: TGTGCCAGCAGCCACCGCCCCGGGGGGGGAGACTATGGCTACACCTTC. It encodes CASSHRPGGGDYGYTF.

The chain links TRBV4-3 to TRBJ2-2; D ambiguous. Per the germline V gene, CDR1 is LGHNA and CDR2 is YSLEER. The CDR3 spans 13 residues. Trimming shortened V by 7 bases and J by 6 bases, and 12 bases separated the two germline ends. The chain's CDR3 is CASKGSFPGELFF. The CDR3 nucleotides read TGCGCCAGCAAAGGGTCCTTTCCCGGGGAGCTGTTTTTT.